This TCR beta chain originates from a study of CD8+CD57+ T cells in acquired aplastic anemia. As to this clonotype: A read error is possible here, since a much larger clone lies one base away.

The CDR3 runs 10 residues. Trimming stripped 6 bases from V and 7 bases from J, with 6 bases between. CDR1 and CDR2 (germline): ENHRY, SYGVKD. Patients chosen for sequencing had shown CD8+CD57+ cell expansion by flow cytometry. Genomic DNA served as template for TCR beta VDJ and CDR3 profiling. Using its own MiXCR run on the reads, TCRdb lists one record per CDR3 protein. The sample includes approximately 200,000 distinct CDR3 sequences, around 49% of them seen just once. Source material: sorted CD4+, CD8+, or CD8+CD57+ T cells (not recorded which) from PBMCs. The sequence came from a human donor with aplastic anemia. The chain carries TRBV10-3 and TRBJ1-1; D not certain. CDR3 nucleotides: TGTGCCATCAGAACGATTGAAGCTTTCTTT. Translation: CAIRTIEAFF.